The 4 T cell receptor beta chains listed next were all sequenced from one sample in a study of T cell responses to AZD1222 COVID-19 vaccine. Clones were sequenced by immunoSEQ multiplex PCR, and TCRdb holds only the in-frame ones, with some missing. The sample lists some 170,000 clones; roughly 89% were seen once. Material: peripheral blood, obtained on day 0 of AZD1222 vaccination. These receptors all stem from an adult in good health.

The gene calls are TRBV3-1 (or the pseudogene TRBV3-2) and TRBJ1-3; possibly TRBD1 for D (6 bases). This CDR3 contains 16 residues. Germline V gene data show CDR1 as LGHDT and CDR2 as YNNKEL (reference sequence). V gave up 1 base and J gave up 2 bases, with 12 bases separating them. Written as DNA, the CDR3 is TGTGCCAGCAGCCAAGTTTCGGGGGCAACTGGAAACACCATATATTTT. Its protein product is CASSQVSGATGNTIYF.

The chain carries TRBV5-1 and TRBJ1-2; D remains unclear. The CDR3 sequence is 13 residues long. Germline V gene sequence: CDR1 SGHRS, CDR2 YFSETQ. V dropped 1 base and J dropped 5 bases, with 9 bases sitting between them. CDR3 amino acids: CASSLPGQYGYTF. The DNA for the CDR3 is TGCGCCAGCAGCTTGCCGGGCCAATATGGCTACACCTTC.

The J gene is TRBJ2-1, the V gene TRBV2; 12 bases match TRBD2. CDR1 and CDR2 (germline): SNHLY, FYNNEI. The CDR3 is made up of 13 amino acids. J lost 9 bases, V lost 9 bases, and 6 bases had no gene match. For the CDR3, the DNA is TGTGCCAGTCAAAGGACTAGCGGGATTGAGCAGTTCTTC. Its protein is CASQRTSGIEQFF.

This clone was observed once. The chain recombines TRBV11-3 with TRBJ2-7; D is unclear. CDR1 and CDR2 from the germline V gene are SGHNT and YENEEA. This CDR3 comprises 14 residues. Trimming left V 5 bases short and J 0 bases short, with 11 bases between. The CDR3 DNA reads TGTGCCAGCAGCCCAACCCCGAGCTCCTACGAGCAGTACTTC. Amino acids: CASSPTPSSYEQYF.